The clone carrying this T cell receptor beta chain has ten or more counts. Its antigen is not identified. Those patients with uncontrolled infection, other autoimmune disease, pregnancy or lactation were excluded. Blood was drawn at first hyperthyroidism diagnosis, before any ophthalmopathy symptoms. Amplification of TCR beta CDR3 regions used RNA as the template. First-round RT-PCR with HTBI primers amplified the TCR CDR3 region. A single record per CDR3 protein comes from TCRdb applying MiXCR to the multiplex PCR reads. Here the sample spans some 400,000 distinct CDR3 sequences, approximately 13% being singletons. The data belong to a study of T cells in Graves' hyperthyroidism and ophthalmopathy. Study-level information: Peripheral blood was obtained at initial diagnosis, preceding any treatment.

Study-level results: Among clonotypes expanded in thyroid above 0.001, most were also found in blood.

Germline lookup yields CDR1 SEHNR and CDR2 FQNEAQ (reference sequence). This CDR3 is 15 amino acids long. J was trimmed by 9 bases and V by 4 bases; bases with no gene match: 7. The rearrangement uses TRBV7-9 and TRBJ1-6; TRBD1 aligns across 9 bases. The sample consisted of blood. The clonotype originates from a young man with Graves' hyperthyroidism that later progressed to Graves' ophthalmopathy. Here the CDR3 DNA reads TGTGCCAGCAGCTGGGACAGGGAGTTTGTTTCACCCCTCCACTTT. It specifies CASSWDREFVSPLHF.